The clone carrying this TCR beta chain has at least ten counts. The CDR3 has 15 residues. In germline, CDR1 is KGHSH, CDR2 LQKENI. The ends lost 3 bases at V and 5 bases at J; junction bases unmatched: 6. The data were taken from a study of early T cells in non-severe SARS-CoV-2 infection. Individual cDNA molecules carried attached unique molecular identifiers. TCRdb re-analysed the 5' RACE reads in MiXCR, keeping a single row per CDR3 protein. The data show 28,000 or so distinct CDR3 sequences, with 6% to 7% seen just once and 37% held by the top ten. The sequenced sample consisted of whole blood. The clonotype comes from an adult who was a healthcare worker with PCR-confirmed SARS-CoV-2 infection or an uninfected control (not recorded which). This chain connects TRBV18 to TRBJ2-7, with 11 nucleotides matching TRBD2. This CDR3 is CASSPILAGADEQYF. DNA of the CDR3: TGTGCCAGCTCACCCATACTAGCGGGGGCGGACGAGCAGTACTTC.